This record covers a single T cell receptor (beta chain). Only a few counts were recorded for this clonotype. It has no known antigen specificity. The record has no base qualities; no much larger clone is one base away. Receptor amplification or capture employed PCR. Sequencing relied on an Illumina HiSeq 2500. To reduce PCR and sequencing biases, unique molecular identifiers were built into the TCR beta cDNA libraries. Approximately 500,000 cDNA molecules were obtained for every 1 to 10 million input T cells, so each molecule roughly corresponded to one T cell. The same protocol used for the earlier healthy control dataset was applied to prepare and sequence the patient libraries. Samples belonging to the same batch were prepared together, multiplexed and sequenced on a shared HiSeq lane. Per the source publication's procedure: MIGEC handled the raw barcoded reads, throwing out single-read molecular identifier groups before consensus assembly and CDR3 extraction. VDJtools was used for post-analysis of the clonotype tables, and diversity was normalized by down-sampling every dataset to the size of the smallest sample. Repertoire overlap clustering matched CDR3 amino acid but not nucleotide sequences to correct batch-related cross-sample contamination. TCRdb reworked the public reads: Q25 trimming with fastp, MiXCR clone assembly, productive beta chains retained. Identical CDR3 proteins give one entry, which carries the most common genes and DNA. These V and J calls derive from TCRdb rather than the authors' analysis. In this sample the table shows some 890,000 distinct CDR3 sequences, 53% of which occur a single time. The ten largest clones add up to over 4% of the sample.

These data belong to a study of post-analysis software for immune sequencing data (dated by TCRdb to about 2015). With respect to the entire study: Recorded disease courses included relapsing-remitting, secondary progressive and progressive-relapsing multiple sclerosis, with some patients lacking subtype annotation. Patient repertoires were compared against ten to eleven previously published healthy control repertoires from donors aged roughly 6 to 28 years. A subset of samples was prepared in parallel using single-end sample barcoding, then pooled and co-amplified after Illumina adapter ligation.

TCR beta repertoires were profiled from peripheral blood of about a dozen young patients with multiple sclerosis to demonstrate the VDJtools post-analysis software. The multiple sclerosis patients were children and adolescents between roughly 6 and 17 years of age. Results and caveats for the whole study, not just this receptor: Patients showed significantly higher frequencies than controls for roughly five TRBV segments, among them TRBV5-6, TRBV5-1 and TRBV20-1. Direct clustering with F measure revealed strong co-clustering of samples prepared in the same batch, which led to a batch-effect correction. The multiple sclerosis patient group was slightly younger than the control group. Multiple sclerosis patients had significantly lower normalized Chao1 diversity than controls, a result that suggests substantial peripheral T-cell clonal expansion.

Relative to germline, V is 3 bases shorter and J is 4 bases shorter, with 10 bases between their ends. The germline V gene specifies SGHTA as CDR1 and FQGNSA as CDR2. The CDR3 spans 13 residues, from the cysteine through the phenylalanine. The kept DNA is CDR3 alone, 39 bases in frame from the first base. Sample: blood. The rearrangement combines TRBV7-2 with TRBJ2-7, and perhaps TRBD1 as D gene, on 5 matching bases. This TCR was sampled from a girl aged 5-17 years with multiple sclerosis. The DNA sequence is given as TGTGCCAGCAGCTTGACAGCTCAATACGAGCAGTACTTC. It is translated as CASSLTAQYEQYF.